One sample yielded the 26 T cell receptor beta chains listed below, sequenced in a study of blood T cell repertoires in COVID-19 (dated by TCRdb to about 2020). The library was made by the immunoSEQ multiplex PCR assay. TCRdb provides this immuneACCESS table in a form limited to in-frame rearrangements. Some clones are lacking; in checked studies, under half of them reflect an unresolved V gene, and why the rest are absent is not known. The sample yields over 150,000 clones; 83% were counted once. The top ten clonotypes cover roughly an eighth of the sample. Material for sequencing was peripheral blood. The receptors were gathered from a woman aged 60-75 years with COVID-19, enrolled during active disease.

This chain connects TRBV27 to TRBJ1-2; TRBD1 matches 9 bases. CDR1 is MNHEY, CDR2 SMNVEV, per germline (reference sequence). The trim removed 8 bases at V and 1 base at J, leaving 8 bases unmatched. The CDR3 runs to 15 residues. The CDR3 nucleotides are TGTGCCAGCTGTAGGGGACAGGGCCATAACTATGGCTACACCTTC. Translation gives CASCRGQGHNYGYTF.

The gene calls are TRBV7-2 and TRBJ1-2, with D tentatively TRBD1 (6 bases). Germline loops: CDR1 SGHTA, CDR2 FQGNSA. Trimming pared 5 bases from V and 9 bases from J, leaving 10 bases between. The CDR3 is made up of 11 amino acids. The CDR3: CASSGTLSYTF. The DNA of the CDR3 is TGTGCCAGCAGCGGGACACTCAGCTACACCTTC.

The chain employs TRBV5-6 and TRBJ1-2; D uncertain. V was cut by 0 bases and J by 8 bases, with 11 bases left in between. This CDR3 is built from 13 residues. The germline gives CDR1 SGHDT, CDR2 YYEEEE. CDR3 nucleotides: TGTGCCAGCAGCTTGGAAAATTCCGCGGGCTACACCTTC. It encodes CASSLENSAGYTF.

The V call is TRBV6-4, the J call TRBJ2-1; D is possibly TRBD2 (7 bases). The CDR3 sequence is 15 residues long. Germline V gene data show CDR1 as MRHNA and CDR2 as SNTAGT. Trimming shortened V by 4 bases and J by 0 bases, and 10 bases separated the two germline ends. CDR3 nucleotides: TGTGCCAGCAGTGTAGGGGGGGGCTCCTACAATGAGCAGTTCTTC. Protein: CASSVGGGSYNEQFF.

This clone appeared a single time. The chain recombines TRBV5-1 with TRBJ2-5; TRBD1 is a possible D gene (6 bases). The CDR3 length is 16 residues. The germline gives CDR1 SGHRS, CDR2 YFSETQ. The ends were cut back, 0 bases at V and 1 base at J, with 13 bases in the middle. The CDR3 DNA reads TGCGCCAGCAGCTTGGCGGGACAACTCCTCCAAGAGACCCAGTACTTC. It yields the protein CASSLAGQLLQETQYF.

The V call is TRBV19, the J call TRBJ2-5; tentative D call: TRBD1 (5 bases). CDR3 length: 16 residues. CDR1 is LNHDA, CDR2 SQIVND, per germline (reference sequence). V gave up 4 bases and J gave up 4 bases, with 19 bases separating them. The chain's CDR3 is CASSNEAAGKGETQYF. The DNA for the CDR3 is TGTGCCAGTAGTAATGAGGCGGCAGGGAAAGGAGAGACCCAGTACTTC.

Here the CDR3 reads CATRESQAGGTEAFF. In DNA, the CDR3 is TGTGCCACCAGGGAATCCCAGGCCGGGGGCACTGAAGCTTTCTTT. The chain joins TRBV15 to TRBJ1-1, with D perhaps matching TRBD1 (5 bases). The V end was cut by 6 bases, the J end by 4 bases, with 18 bases between. The germline V gene has CDR1 LNHNV and CDR2 YYDKDF (reference sequence). This CDR3 is 15 amino acids long.

The rearrangement joins TRBV19 to TRBJ1-2, with 9 bases fitting TRBD1. This CDR3 region has 14 residues. Trimming took 6 bases from V and 8 from J; bases not matched to a gene: 10. CDR1 LNHDA and CDR2 SQIVND come from the germline V gene (reference sequence). CDR3 in amino acids: CASRLGTGYLGYTF. The CDR3, as DNA: TGTGCCAGTAGGTTGGGGACAGGGTATCTAGGCTACACCTTC.

This rearrangement joins TRBV11-2 to TRBJ2-7, with D perhaps matching TRBD2 (5 bases). The V gene's germline CDR1 is SGHAT and CDR2 FQNNGV. The CDR3 runs 14 residues. Trimming stripped 5 bases from V and 3 bases from J, with 14 bases between. For the CDR3, the DNA is TGTGCCAGCAGCCTTACAGCCGGGAACTACGAGCAGTACTTC. Protein: CASSLTAGNYEQYF.

The CDR3 DNA reads TGTGCCAGCAGTATGGACAGGGCCGGGGAGCTGTTTTTT. Its translation is CASSMDRAGELFF. The V and J genes are TRBV2 and TRBJ2-2; 8 bases agree with TRBD1. This CDR3 is 13 amino acids long. V dropped 5 bases and J dropped 6; count of bases not matched to a gene: 2. The germline V gene has CDR1 SNHLY and CDR2 FYNNEI.

This clone is a singleton in its sample. The rearrangement uses TRBV5-4 and TRBJ1-2; D might be TRBD1 (6 bases). V was trimmed by 0 bases and J by 5 bases, leaving 14 bases between them. Germline values: CDR1 SGHNT, CDR2 YYREEE (reference sequence). The CDR3 spans 15 residues. The CDR3 DNA follows: TGTGCCAGCAGCTTGGTGGGCAGGGGCTCATATGGCTACACCTTC. This codes for CASSLVGRGSYGYTF.

The chain joins TRBV2 to TRBJ2-5, with D perhaps matching TRBD1 (6 bases). The CDR3 extends over 13 amino acids. Trimming took off 6 bases at V and 5 bases at J, with 13 bases between the two ends. Germline CDR1 is SNHLY and CDR2 is FYNNEI. CDR3 DNA: TGTGCCAGCAGATGGACAGCGCGGGAGACCCAGTACTTC. Translation: CASRWTARETQYF.

The rearrangement uses TRBV5-1 and TRBJ2-5; tentatively, D is TRBD2 (5 bases). This CDR3 contains 14 residues. Per the germline V gene, CDR1 is SGHRS and CDR2 is YFSETQ. V lost 0 bases, J lost 2 bases, and 8 bases lay in between. The CDR3 reads CASSLARAQETQYF. The CDR3, as DNA: TGCGCCAGCAGCTTGGCGAGGGCTCAAGAGACCCAGTACTTC. Together with reference TRBV5-1 and TRBJ2-5, the CDR3 gives the full variable domain: KAGVTQTPRYLIKTRGQQVTLSCSPISGHRSVSWYQQTPGQGLQFLFEYFSETQRNKGNFPGRFSGRQFSNSRSEMNVSTLELGDSALYLCASSLARAQETQYFGPGTRLLVL.

This chain joins TRBV7-9 and TRBJ1-2; TRBD1 matches at 8 bases. There are 13 residues in the CDR3. Germline CDR1 and CDR2: SEHNR and FQNEAQ (reference sequence). Unmatched junction bases numbered 6, after V lost 5 bases and J lost 7 bases. The CDR3 nucleotides read TGTGCCAGCAGCCTTTTGACAGGGGTTGGCTACACCTTC. Protein sequence: CASSLLTGVGYTF.

The rearrangement joins TRBV7-9 to TRBJ2-7, with D unresolved. Germline lookup yields CDR1 SEHNR and CDR2 FQNEAQ (reference sequence). Trimming removed 4 bases from V and 0 bases from J, with 7 bases in between. The CDR3 covers 13 residues. The CDR3 nucleotides are TGTGCCAGCAGCTATCACAACTCCTACGAGCAGTACTTC. Its translation is CASSYHNSYEQYF.

This sequence joins TRBV25-1 and TRBJ2-1; D perhaps matches TRBD1 (6 bases). V dropped 1 base and J dropped 7 bases, with 8 bases sitting between them. Germline V gene lookup returns CDR1 MGHDK and CDR2 SYGVNS. The CDR3 extends over 13 amino acids. The CDR3 sequence: CASSEFTGNEQFF. The CDR3, as DNA: TGTGCCAGCAGTGAATTTACAGGGAATGAGCAGTTCTTC.

This sequence joins TRBV30 and TRBJ1-2, with a possible D match to TRBD1 (6 bases). Trimming left V 3 bases short and J 8 bases short, with 16 bases between. The length of the CDR3 is 13 residues. Germline V CDR1 and CDR2: GTSNPN, SVGIG (reference sequence). The CDR3 nucleotides are TGTGCCTGGAGAATTATCAGGGGTGGAGGCTACACCTTC. Translated, it gives CAWRIIRGGGYTF.

This sequence joins TRBV2 and TRBJ1-6, with TRBD1 identical over 10 bases. Looked up from germline, CDR1 is SNHLY and CDR2 is FYNNEI. Trimming removed 6 bases from V and 5 bases from J; junction bases left unmatched: 13. This CDR3 contains 18 residues. The CDR3 region has the DNA TGTGCCAGCAGCGTCCCGGGACAGGGGACCCCCAATAATTCACCCCTCCACTTT. This encodes CASSVPGQGTPNNSPLHF.

The V call is TRBV6-5, the J call TRBJ1-5; D unresolved. V was shortened by 6 bases and J by 11 bases, with 14 bases between the two germline ends. The germline V gene has CDR1 MNHEY and CDR2 SVGAGI. The CDR3 sequence is 12 residues long. The CDR3 region is CASSPGGEAQHF. CDR3 nucleotide sequence: TGTGCCAGCAGCCCCGGCGGGGAGGCCCAGCATTTT.

V usage is TRBV12-3 or TRBV12-4 and J usage is TRBJ2-7, with D perhaps TRBD1 (5 bases). The V and J ends lost 6 bases and 0 bases respectively, with 9 bases between them. The CDR3 extends over 13 amino acids. CDR3 residues: CASRDTLSYEQYF. The CDR3 region has the DNA TGTGCCAGCAGGGACACACTCTCCTACGAGCAGTACTTC.

This chain joins TRBV9 and TRBJ1-2; D gene ambiguous. This CDR3 region has 12 residues. Trimming removed 4 bases at V and 9 bases at J, with 13 bases between. Germline V CDR1 and CDR2: SGDLS, YYNGEE. For the CDR3, the DNA is TGTGCCAGCAGCCCCCCCTCTATTAGCTACACCTTC. Translation: CASSPPSISYTF.

The count of this clone is one. The chain is built from TRBV9 and TRBJ1-6; D is undetermined. Trimming shortened V by 0 bases and J by 7 bases, and 5 bases separated the two germline ends. The CDR3 has 13 residues. Germline values: CDR1 SGDLS, CDR2 YYNGEE. The CDR3 bases are TGTGCCAGCAGCGTAGATCCAAATTCACCCCTCCACTTT. Encoded protein: CASSVDPNSPLHF. Drawing the rest from reference TRBV9 and TRBJ1-6, the complete variable domain is DSGVTQTPKHLITATGQRVTLRCSPRSGDLSVYWYQQSLDQGLQFLIQYYNGEERAKGNILERFSAQQFPDLHSELNLSSLELGDSALYFCASSVDPNSPLHFGNGTRLTVT.

The chain joins TRBV18 to TRBJ1-2; 9 nucleotides line up with TRBD1. Germline lookup yields CDR1 KGHSH and CDR2 LQKENI. This CDR3 is built from 16 residues. V shed 3 bases and J 6 bases; nucleotides not matched to a gene: 11. This CDR3 is CASSPQLGQGDDGYTF. The CDR3 nucleotides read TGTGCCAGCTCACCGCAGTTGGGACAGGGTGATGATGGCTACACCTTC. The full variable domain, completed using reference TRBV18 and TRBJ1-2, is NAGVMQNPRHLVRRRGQEARLRCSPMKGHSHVYWYRQLPEEGLKFMVYLQKENIIDESGMPKERFSAEFPKEGPSILRIQQVVRGDSAAYFCASSPQLGQGDDGYTFGSGTRLTVV.

This chain joins TRBV19 and TRBJ2-1; D gene uncertain. Per the germline V gene, CDR1 is LNHDA and CDR2 is SQIVND (reference sequence). This CDR3 has 14 amino acids. V lost 1 base and J 6 bases, leaving 10 bases between the germline ends. For the CDR3, the DNA is TGTGCCAGTAGTATAGTTCGGCAGCGCAATGAGCAGTTCTTC. Translating gives CASSIVRQRNEQFF.

This clone was picked up a small number of times. V and J are TRBV3-1 (or the pseudogene TRBV3-2) and TRBJ2-3; 7 bases map to TRBD2. Germline V gene lookup returns CDR1 LGHDT and CDR2 YNNKEL (reference sequence). This CDR3 spans 14 amino acids. With V trimmed by 1 base and J by 5 bases, 3 bases remained unmatched. The CDR3 here is CASSQGASGDTQYF. The DNA of the CDR3 is TGTGCCAGCAGCCAAGGAGCTAGCGGAGATACGCAGTATTTT.

The CDR3 loop is CSASEGAVSGANVLTF. CDR3 coding DNA: TGCAGTGCTAGTGAGGGGGCGGTTTCTGGGGCCAACGTCCTGACTTTC. The V and J genes are TRBV20-1 and TRBJ2-6; 7 bases are a match to TRBD1. J lost 1 base, V lost 3 bases, and 6 bases had no gene match. This CDR3 region has 16 residues. The germline V gene has CDR1 DFQATT and CDR2 SNEGSKA (reference sequence).